A single sample gave rise to the 31 T cell receptor beta chains below, sequenced in a study of HIV-infected patients and healthy controls. cDNA was made from around 0.45 ug RNA using alpha and beta constant primers. Alpha and beta chain libraries were made separately by chain-specific third strand synthesis with multiplexing indices. TCRdb passed the 5' RACE reads through MiXCR, listing each CDR3 protein once. The table includes some 5,500 distinct CDR3 sequences, around 8.6% detected once. Whole blood was used without fractionation, so all unsorted peripheral T cells were included. The input for sequencing was blood, taken before antiretroviral therapy. The receptor source for this set is an adult with HIV infection.

This clonotype is categorized as medium-sized. This chain uses TRBV20-1 with TRBJ2-5, with D perhaps assigned TRBD1 or TRBD2 (5 bases each). The CDR3 covers 14 residues. Germline lookup yields CDR1 DFQATT and CDR2 SNEGSKA (reference sequence). V lost 6 bases, J lost 10 bases, and 24 bases lay in between. This chain's CDR3 is CSASLRSGAQDQYF. The CDR3 DNA is TGCAGTGCATCTCTCCGCTCCGGGGCCCAGGACCAGTACTTC.

Points on this clonotype: A much larger clone lies a single base off, so this may be a read error. The chain couples TRBV9 to TRBJ2-5; no reliable D call. CDR3 length: 14 residues. Germline lookup yields CDR1 SGDLS and CDR2 YYNGEE. The chain's CDR3 is CASSVGAFQEIQYF. As DNA, the CDR3 is TGTGCCAGCAGCGTAGGGGCGTTCCAAGAGATCCAGTACTTC.

This clonotype has ten or more counts. The J gene is TRBJ2-3, the V gene TRBV7-9; TRBD2 matches 9 bases. V shed 0 bases, J shed 2 bases, and the junction held 15 bases outside the gene matches. The germline gives CDR1 SEHNR, CDR2 FQNEAQ (reference sequence). CDR3 length: 20 amino acids. The CDR3 sequence is CASSLALGGGASRHTDTQYF. In DNA, the CDR3 is TGTGCCAGCAGCTTAGCGCTAGGCGGGGGGGCGTCCAGACACACAGATACGCAGTATTTT.

By frequency in the sample, this clonotype is medium-sized. The chain uses TRBV4-1 and TRBJ2-2, with 9 bases identical to TRBD1. The CDR3 extends over 15 amino acids. The ends lost 2 bases at V and 4 bases at J; junction bases unmatched: 2. Germline V CDR1 and CDR2: MGHRA, YSYEKL. The CDR3 nucleotides are TGCGCCAGCAGCCAAATGACAGGGGGCACCGGGGAGCTGTTTTTT. It encodes CASSQMTGGTGELFF.

This clonotype occurred many times. V usage is TRBV30 and J usage is TRBJ1-2, with D perhaps matching TRBD1 (5 bases). Germline CDR1 and CDR2: GTSNPN and SVGIG (reference sequence). This CDR3 is built from 13 residues. The V gene lost 1 base and the J gene lost 4 bases, with 10 bases spanning the gap. CDR3 nucleotide sequence: TGTGCCTGGAGTGCCCAGGGTGCCTATGGCTACACCTTC. The encoded protein is CAWSAQGAYGYTF.

Relative to its sample, this clonotype is medium-sized (0.01 to 0.1%). The chain uses TRBV6-5 and TRBJ2-1; D perhaps matches TRBD2 (7 bases). With 6 bases removed from V and 6 bases from J, the gap between germline ends came to 27 bases. The CDR3 spans 18 residues. Germline V lookup: CDR1 MNHEY, CDR2 SVGAGI. CDR3 DNA sequence: TGTGCCAGCAGGCGAGGTACTCGGGGGGCGGTGAGTGGCAATGAGCAGTTCTTC. Translated, it gives CASRRGTRGAVSGNEQFF.

This clonotype was detected many times. The rearrangement uses TRBV5-4 and TRBJ2-3; D gene unclear. The CDR3 contains 15 residues. Germline-derived CDR1 and CDR2 are SGHNT and YYREEE (reference sequence). V was pared by 9 bases and J by 1 base, with 18 bases between. CDR3 nucleotides: TGTGCCACCCGGCTGGGCGGCGGAGGCACAGATACGCAGTATTTT. Its translation: CATRLGGGGTDTQYF.

In this sample, this clonotype turned up many times. The genes are TRBV4-2 and TRBJ2-3, with 12 bases matching TRBD2. The V and J ends lost 0 bases and 6 bases, in that order; junction bases with no gene match: 13. The CDR3 covers 19 residues. CDR1 is LGHNA and CDR2 is YNFKEQ in the germline V gene. Here the CDR3 DNA reads TGTGCCAGCAGCCAAGAATCTAGCGGGAGGGTCGGTTCGTACGATACGCAGTATTTT. It is translated as CASSQESSGRVGSYDTQYF.

By share, this clonotype ranks as medium-sized. The rearrangement links TRBV10-1 to TRBJ2-6; D is perhaps TRBD1 (5 bases). The V end was cut by 4 bases, the J end by 4 bases, with 11 bases between. This CDR3 is built from 15 residues. The germline V gene encodes CDR1 WNHNN and CDR2 SYGVQD (reference sequence). The CDR3 here is CASSGSGRGANVLTF. CDR3 bases: TGCGCCAGCAGTGGATCAGGGCGCGGGGCCAACGTCCTGACTTTC.

This clonotype has ten or more counts. V is TRBV7-9 and J is TRBJ2-3, with 7 bases that match TRBD1. The CDR3 loop spans 15 amino acids. Germline loops: CDR1 SEHNR, CDR2 FQNEAQ (reference sequence). With V trimmed by 4 bases and J by 1 base, 5 bases remained unmatched. CDR3 DNA sequence: TGTGCCAGCAGCTCCACGGACAGGCGCACAGATACGCAGTATTTT. Protein: CASSSTDRRTDTQYF.

V usage is TRBV19 and J usage is TRBJ1-4; possible D gene TRBD1, 6 bases. Per germline, CDR1 LNHDA and CDR2 SQIVND (reference sequence). The germline V and J ends were trimmed by 5 bases and 8 bases, with 15 bases remaining between them. The CDR3 loop spans 14 amino acids. CDR3 DNA sequence: TGTGCCAGTAGTTCCTTCCTTACAGGGGAAAAACTGTTTTTT. Its translation: CASSSFLTGEKLFF.

This clonotype is judged medium-sized (0.01 to 0.1%). The germline gene is not matched at one end of the junction; a read error may be the cause. The CDR3 region has the DNA TGTGCCAGCAGTTTAGCGGGGGGAACCTACGATGAGCAGTTCTTC. Protein product: CASSLAGGTYDEQFF. The chain is built from TRBV12-3 or TRBV12-4 and TRBJ2-1; tentatively, D is TRBD2 (6 bases). This CDR3 comprises 15 residues.

This clonotype was observed at least ten times. The chain carries TRBV7-9 and TRBJ2-5; D is ambiguous. V was clipped by 4 bases and J by 2 bases, with 11 bases between them. The CDR3 extends over 14 amino acids. Germline CDR1 is SEHNR and CDR2 is FQNEAQ (reference sequence). The CDR3 DNA follows: TGTGCCAGCAGCTCCCGTTTGGGGCAAGAGACCCAGTACTTC. This translates into CASSSRLGQETQYF.

J is TRBJ1-2 and V is TRBV10-3; the D is unclear. The CDR3 runs 15 residues. Germline-derived CDR1 and CDR2 are ENHRY and SYGVKD. Deletions cut 2 bases from V and 4 bases from J, with 14 bases between. As DNA, the CDR3 is TGTGCCATCAGTGAGGCCCAGGTCCCCACCTATGGCTACACCTTC. Amino acid sequence: CAISEAQVPTYGYTF.

This clonotype is labeled as medium-sized. This chain links TRBV7-2 with TRBJ2-2, with a tentative D call TRBD1 (5 bases). Germline V gene lookup returns CDR1 SGHTA and CDR2 FQGNSA. Trimming left V 5 bases short and J 1 base short, with 8 bases between. The CDR3 is made up of 14 amino acids. The CDR3 coding sequence is TGTGCCAGCAGCCCTACAGGGAACACCGGGGAGCTGTTTTTT. Its protein is CASSPTGNTGELFF.

By sample fraction, this clonotype is large (0.1 to 1%). The V call is TRBV5-6, the J call TRBJ2-6; 7 bases line up with TRBD1. With V trimmed by 2 bases and J by 0 bases, 2 bases remained unmatched. CDR1 and CDR2 (germline): SGHDT, YYEEEE. There are 16 residues in the CDR3. CDR3 nucleotide sequence: TGTGCCAGCAGCTTCGCAGGGGGCTCTGGGGCCAACGTCCTGACTTTC. As protein: CASSFAGGSGANVLTF.

This clonotype is medium-sized by share. This sequence joins TRBV27 and TRBJ2-3, with a possible D match to TRBD1 (6 bases). The CDR3 consists of 19 residues. V lost 6 bases to trimming and J lost 1 base, with 26 bases between them. The germline V gene encodes CDR1 MNHEY and CDR2 SMNVEV (reference sequence). CDR3 residues: CASSKKSRDMVGRTDTQYF. For the CDR3, the DNA is TGTGCCAGCAGCAAAAAGTCCCGGGACATGGTGGGCCGCACAGATACGCAGTATTTT.

This clonotype was counted at least ten times. The genes are TRBV7-6 and TRBJ1-1, with D perhaps TRBD1 (5 bases). CDR3 size: 18 residues. Germline lookup yields CDR1 SGHVS and CDR2 FNYEAQ. V was pared by 1 base and J by 1 base, with 19 bases between. In DNA form, the CDR3 reads TGTGCCAGCAGCTTAGATTCAGGGTATTTTGGTTGGAACACTGAAGCTTTCTTT. Amino acids: CASSLDSGYFGWNTEAFF.

This clonotype is medium-sized by share. V gene TRBV29-1 combines with J gene TRBJ2-5; tentatively, D is TRBD2 (7 bases). The V end was cut by 6 bases, the J end by 1 base, with 27 bases between. The CDR3 covers 18 residues. The germline gives CDR1 SQVTM, CDR2 ANQGSEA. CDR3 amino acids: CSVGDRGAGEKPQETQYF. DNA for the CDR3: TGCAGCGTAGGGGATCGGGGGGCTGGAGAAAAACCCCAAGAGACCCAGTACTTC.

By share, this clonotype ranks as large. This chain joins TRBV7-3 and TRBJ2-3, with TRBD1 identical over 8 bases. The V gene end was trimmed by 3 bases and the J gene end by 1 base; junction bases not matched to a gene: 6. The CDR3 consists of 16 residues. Per germline, CDR1 SGHTA and CDR2 FQGTGA. The CDR3 spells CASSFDRGRGTDTQYF. CDR3 bases: TGTGCCAGCAGCTTTGACAGGGGTCGGGGCACAGATACGCAGTATTTT.

The V gene is TRBV30, the J gene TRBJ2-1; a weak D match, TRBD1 (8 bases). The V gene lost 2 bases and the J gene lost 6 bases, with 14 bases spanning the gap. The CDR3 is 14 residues long. Germline V gene data show CDR1 as GTSNPN and CDR2 as SVGIG (reference sequence). CDR3 sequence (DNA): TGTGCCTGGAGTAAACAGGGGGGGACCAATGAGCAGTTCTTC. Encoded protein: CAWSKQGGTNEQFF. Combining the CDR3 with reference TRBV30 and TRBJ2-1 gives the whole variable domain SQTIHQWPATLVQPVGSPLSLECTVEGTSNPNLYWYRQAAGRGLQLLFYSVGIGQISSEVPQNLSASRPQDRQFILSSKKLLLSDSGFYLCAWSKQGGTNEQFFGPGTRLTVL.

This clonotype was seen many times. The chain joins TRBV7-3 to TRBJ2-3; tentatively, D is TRBD2 (6 bases). Per germline, CDR1 SGHTA and CDR2 FQGTGA. This CDR3 is built from 21 residues. V gave up 0 bases and J gave up 0 bases, with 25 bases separating them. CDR3 region: CASSLTGRGLNPKTSTDTQYF. The CDR3 DNA follows: TGTGCCAGCAGCTTAACGGGCAGAGGACTAAACCCAAAAACTAGCACAGATACGCAGTATTTT.

This clonotype is medium-sized (0.01 to 0.1%) by share. The rearrangement joins TRBV7-9 to TRBJ2-7; D not certain. Trimming pared 1 base from V and 5 bases from J, leaving 6 bases between. Germline V CDR1 and CDR2: SEHNR, FQNEAQ (reference sequence). This CDR3 region has 12 residues. The CDR3 DNA sequence: TGTGCCAGCAGCTTAGTAGTCCACGAGCAGTACGTC. Translation: CASSLVVHEQYV.

By proportion, this clonotype is medium-sized. The V call is TRBV6-5, the J call TRBJ2-1; 7 nucleotides agree with TRBD2. Per the germline V gene, CDR1 is MNHEY and CDR2 is SVGAGI. V shed 7 bases and J 5 bases; nucleotides not matched to a gene: 11. CDR3 size: 15 residues. This chain's CDR3 is CASNIDRDYHNEQFF. The CDR3 nucleotides read TGTGCCAGCAACATCGACCGGGACTACCACAATGAGCAGTTCTTC.

This clonotype appeared many times. The chain employs TRBV10-3 and TRBJ1-2, with D possibly matching TRBD1 (5 bases). Trimming pared 2 bases from V and 3 bases from J, leaving 16 bases between. This CDR3 contains 16 residues. Germline CDR1 reads ENHRY; CDR2 reads SYGVKD. The CDR3 sequence: CAISEDSGGDHYGYTF. CDR3 bases: TGTGCCATCAGTGAGGACTCCGGGGGGGATCACTATGGCTACACCTTC.

In this sample, this clonotype turned up many times. The V and J genes are TRBV14 and TRBJ1-4, with D uncertain. The CDR3 length is 12 residues. Trimming stripped 5 bases from V and 4 bases from J, with 5 bases between. CDR1 SGHDN and CDR2 FVKESK come from the germline V gene. The CDR3 region is CASSSFNEKLFF. The CDR3 nucleotides read TGTGCCAGCAGCAGTTTTAATGAAAAACTGTTTTTT.

By share, this clonotype ranks as medium-sized. The CDR3 sequence is CAWNDGSSYNEQFF. The CDR3 DNA reads TGTGCCTGGAATGACGGCAGCTCCTACAATGAGCAGTTCTTC. The chain combines TRBV30 with TRBJ2-1, with no clear D. Per germline, CDR1 GTSNPN and CDR2 SVGIG (reference sequence). Trimming pared 4 bases from V and 0 bases from J, leaving 10 bases between. The CDR3 is 14 residues long. Together with reference TRBV30 and TRBJ2-1, the CDR3 gives the full variable domain: SQTIHQWPATLVQPVGSPLSLECTVEGTSNPNLYWYRQAAGRGLQLLFYSVGIGQISSEVPQNLSASRPQDRQFILSSKKLLLSDSGFYLCAWNDGSSYNEQFFGPGTRLTVL.

This clonotype was seen at least ten times. The chain joins TRBV11-2 to TRBJ2-3; 11 bases map to TRBD2. The CDR3 covers 16 residues. Germline V lookup: CDR1 SGHAT, CDR2 FQNNGV. V lost 6 bases, J lost 2 bases, and 7 bases stayed unmatched. In DNA, the CDR3 is TGTGCCAGCAGGAGACTAGCGGGGAAACACACAGATACGCAGTATTTT. Translating it yields CASRRLAGKHTDTQYF.

This clonotype occurred a few times. This chain uses TRBV5-1 with TRBJ2-3; D unclear. The CDR3 consists of 16 residues. Germline V lookup: CDR1 SGHRS, CDR2 YFSETQ. Trimming removed 4 bases from V and 0 bases from J, with 15 bases in between. The DNA for the CDR3 is TGCGCCAGCAGCGTGGGAACGGTGGATAGCACAGATACGCAGTATTTT. It codes for CASSVGTVDSTDTQYF.

By sample share, this clonotype is medium-sized (0.01 to 0.1%). The chain is built from TRBV7-6 and TRBJ2-2; D gene unclear. This CDR3 comprises 15 residues. Germline V gene lookup returns CDR1 SGHVS and CDR2 FNYEAQ. Trimming pared 5 bases from V and 3 bases from J, leaving 13 bases between. CDR3 sequence reads: CASSRLPSDTGELFF. The CDR3 DNA reads as TGTGCCAGCAGCCGATTACCTTCAGACACCGGGGAGCTGTTTTTT.

This clonotype is medium-sized by share. This chain joins TRBV24-1 and TRBJ2-3; D gene uncertain. V lost 3 bases and J lost 4, with 19 bases in between. CDR1 is KGHDR, CDR2 SFDVKD, per germline. This CDR3 is 17 amino acids long. The CDR3 spells CATSDPGSAITPDTQYF. CDR3 nucleotide sequence: TGTGCCACCAGTGATCCGGGTTCGGCAATTACCCCAGATACGCAGTATTTT.